This T cell receptor (beta chain) is from a study of blood T cell repertoires in COVID-19. CDR1 and CDR2 from the germline V gene are LNHDA and SQIVND (reference sequence). There are 13 residues in the CDR3. V dropped 4 bases and J dropped 9; count of bases not matched to a gene: 6. Only in-frame clones appear in the TCRdb table, and some are missing; sequencing was by immunoSEQ multiplex PCR. In the table there are 200,000 to 300,000 clones, approximately 86% of which are singletons. The source material was peripheral blood. The chain has TRBV19 and TRBJ2-1, with 7 bases lining up with TRBD1. The receptor was isolated from a human donor in a cohort sampled during active COVID-19. CDR3 in amino acids: CASSTTGFAEQFF. CDR3 in DNA: TGTGCCAGTAGTACGACAGGGTTCGCTGAGCAGTTCTTC.